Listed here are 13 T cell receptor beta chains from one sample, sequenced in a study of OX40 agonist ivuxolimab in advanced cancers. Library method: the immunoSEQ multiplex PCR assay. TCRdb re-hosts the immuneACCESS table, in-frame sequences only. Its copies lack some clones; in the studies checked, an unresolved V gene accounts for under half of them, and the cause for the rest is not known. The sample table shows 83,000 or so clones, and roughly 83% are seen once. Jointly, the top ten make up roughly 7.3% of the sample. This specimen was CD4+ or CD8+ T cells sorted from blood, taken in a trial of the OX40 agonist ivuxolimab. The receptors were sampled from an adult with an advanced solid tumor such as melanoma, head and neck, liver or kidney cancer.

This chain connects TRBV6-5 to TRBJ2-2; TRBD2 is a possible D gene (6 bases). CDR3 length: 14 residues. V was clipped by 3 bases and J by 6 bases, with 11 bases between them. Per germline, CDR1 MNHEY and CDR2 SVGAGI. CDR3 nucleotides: TGTGCCAGCAGTTATTCCTCTAGCGCCGGGGAGCTGTTTTTT. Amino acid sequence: CASSYSSSAGELFF.

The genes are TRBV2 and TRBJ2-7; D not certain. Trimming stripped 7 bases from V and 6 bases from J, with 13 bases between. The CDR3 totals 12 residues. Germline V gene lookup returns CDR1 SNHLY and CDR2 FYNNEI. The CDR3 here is CASNFLVGEQYF. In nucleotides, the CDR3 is TGTGCCAGCAACTTTCTAGTCGGCGAGCAGTACTTC.

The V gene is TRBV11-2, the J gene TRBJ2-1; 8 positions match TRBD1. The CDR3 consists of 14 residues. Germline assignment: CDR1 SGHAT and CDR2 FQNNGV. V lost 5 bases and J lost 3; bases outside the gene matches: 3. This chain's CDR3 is CASSQDRVYNEQFF. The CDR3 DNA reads TGTGCCAGCAGCCAGGACAGGGTCTACAATGAGCAGTTCTTC. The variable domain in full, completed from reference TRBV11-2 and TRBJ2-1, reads EAGVAQSPRYKIIEKRQSVAFWCNPISGHATLYWYQQILGQGPKLLIQFQNNGVVDDSQLPKDRFSAERLKGVDSTLKIQPAKLEDSAVYLCASSQDRVYNEQFFGPGTRLTVL.

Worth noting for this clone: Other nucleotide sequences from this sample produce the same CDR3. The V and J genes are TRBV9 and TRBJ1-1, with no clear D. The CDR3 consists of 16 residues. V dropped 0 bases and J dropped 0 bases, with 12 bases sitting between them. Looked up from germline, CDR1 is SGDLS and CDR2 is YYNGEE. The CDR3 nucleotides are TGTGCCAGCAGCGTAGTTCCCGACAATATGAACACTGAAGCTTTCTTT. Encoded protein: CASSVVPDNMNTEAFF.

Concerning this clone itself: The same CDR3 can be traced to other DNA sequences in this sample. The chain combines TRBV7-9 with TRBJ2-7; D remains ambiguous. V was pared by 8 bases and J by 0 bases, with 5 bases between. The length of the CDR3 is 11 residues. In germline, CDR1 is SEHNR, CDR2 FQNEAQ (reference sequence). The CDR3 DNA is TGTGCCAGCTCACCCTCCTACGAGCAGTACTTC. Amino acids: CASSPSYEQYF.

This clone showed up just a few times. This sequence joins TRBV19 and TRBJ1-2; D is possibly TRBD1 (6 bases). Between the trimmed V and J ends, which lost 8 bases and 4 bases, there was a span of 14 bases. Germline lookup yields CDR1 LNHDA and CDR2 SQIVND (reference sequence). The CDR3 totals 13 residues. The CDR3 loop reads CASQTQGGYGYTF. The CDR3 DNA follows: TGTGCCAGTCAGACACAGGGAGGCTATGGCTACACCTTC.

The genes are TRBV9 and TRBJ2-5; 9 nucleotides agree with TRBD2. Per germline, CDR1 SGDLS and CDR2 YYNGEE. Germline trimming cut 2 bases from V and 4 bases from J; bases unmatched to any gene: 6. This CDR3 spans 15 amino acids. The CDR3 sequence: CASSVQAGGRETQYF. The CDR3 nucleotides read TGTGCCAGCAGCGTTCAAGCGGGAGGTCGAGAGACCCAGTACTTC.

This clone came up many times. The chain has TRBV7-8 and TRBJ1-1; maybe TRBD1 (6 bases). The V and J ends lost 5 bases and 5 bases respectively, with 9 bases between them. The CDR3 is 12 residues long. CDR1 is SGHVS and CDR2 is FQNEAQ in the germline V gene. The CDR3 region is CASSEGETEAFF. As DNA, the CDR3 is TGTGCCAGCAGCGAGGGGGAGACTGAAGCTTTCTTT.

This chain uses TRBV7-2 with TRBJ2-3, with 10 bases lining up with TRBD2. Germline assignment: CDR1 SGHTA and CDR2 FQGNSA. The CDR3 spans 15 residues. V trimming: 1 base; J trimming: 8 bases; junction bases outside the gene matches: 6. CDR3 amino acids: CASSLGIAGGTTQYF. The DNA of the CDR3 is TGTGCCAGCAGCTTAGGGATAGCGGGGGGCACTACGCAGTATTTT.

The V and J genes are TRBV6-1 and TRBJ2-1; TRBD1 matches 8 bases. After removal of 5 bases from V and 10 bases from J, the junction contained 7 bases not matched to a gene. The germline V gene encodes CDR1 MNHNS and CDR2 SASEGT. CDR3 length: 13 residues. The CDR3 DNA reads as TGTGCCAGCAGTATCGACAGGGGAAGGGAGCAGTTCTTC. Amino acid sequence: CASSIDRGREQFF.

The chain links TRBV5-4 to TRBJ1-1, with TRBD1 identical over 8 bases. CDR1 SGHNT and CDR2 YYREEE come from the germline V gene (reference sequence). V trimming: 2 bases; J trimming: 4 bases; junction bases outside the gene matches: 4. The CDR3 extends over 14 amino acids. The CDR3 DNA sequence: TGTGCCAGCAGCTTTACAGGGGGGGCCACTGAAGCTTTCTTT. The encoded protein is CASSFTGGATEAFF.

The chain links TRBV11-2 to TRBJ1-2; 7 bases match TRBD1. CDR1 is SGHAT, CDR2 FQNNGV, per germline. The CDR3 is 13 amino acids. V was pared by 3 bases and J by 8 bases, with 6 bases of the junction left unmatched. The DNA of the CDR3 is TGTGCCAGCAGCTTCATAGGGGGCGTCGGCTACACCTTC. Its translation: CASSFIGGVGYTF.

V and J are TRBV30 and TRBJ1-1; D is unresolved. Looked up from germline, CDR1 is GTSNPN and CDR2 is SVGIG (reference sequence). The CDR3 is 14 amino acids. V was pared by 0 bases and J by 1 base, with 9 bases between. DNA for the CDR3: TGTGCCTGGAGTGTCCTGGGGTGGAACACTGAAGCTTTCTTT. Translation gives CAWSVLGWNTEAFF.